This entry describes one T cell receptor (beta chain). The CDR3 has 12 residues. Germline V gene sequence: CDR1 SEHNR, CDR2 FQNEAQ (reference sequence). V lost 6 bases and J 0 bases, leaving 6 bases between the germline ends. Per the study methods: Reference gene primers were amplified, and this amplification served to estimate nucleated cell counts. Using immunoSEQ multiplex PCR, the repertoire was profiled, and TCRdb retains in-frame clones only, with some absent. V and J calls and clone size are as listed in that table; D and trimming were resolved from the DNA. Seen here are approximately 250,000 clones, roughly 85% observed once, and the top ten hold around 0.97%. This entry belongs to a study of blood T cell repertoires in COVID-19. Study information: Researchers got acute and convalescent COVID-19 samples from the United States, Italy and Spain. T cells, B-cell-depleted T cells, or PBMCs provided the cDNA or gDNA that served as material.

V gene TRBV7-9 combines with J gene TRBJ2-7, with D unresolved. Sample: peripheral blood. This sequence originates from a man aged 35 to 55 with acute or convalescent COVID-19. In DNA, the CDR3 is TGTGCCAGCAGAAGCGACTCCTACGAGCAGTACTTC. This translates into CASRSDSYEQYF.